This TCR beta chain was captured by sequencing in a study of cytomegalovirus exposure and HLA in healthy donors. Study summary: Drawn from HLA-typed donors, tens of millions of unique TCRs were held in an early data release.

Concerning this clone itself: The antigen is unknown.

Findings and caveats of the study: Being indistinguishable, some V segments were excluded, TRBV6-2 and TRBV6-3 among them. Prior analysis indicated that the majority of TCR beta V segments exhibited productivity approximately 90% or approximately 30% of the time. Other equally common chains were less clonally expanded than HLA-associated TCR beta chains, a later analysis showed.

With 60 Vbeta and 13 Jbeta primers, the PCR was carried out. Clones were sequenced by immunoSEQ multiplex PCR, and TCRdb holds only the in-frame ones, with some missing. Among about 160,000 clones listed, over 70% were seen once. Germline assignment: CDR1 SGDLS and CDR2 YYNGEE. The length of the CDR3 is 16 residues. V shed 4 bases and J 7 bases; nucleotides not matched to a gene: 9. The receptor comes from a woman in her twenties or thirties in good health and CMV-seronegative. The sequenced sample was PBMCs. The chain employs TRBV9 and TRBJ2-1; TRBD2 aligns across 12 bases. The CDR3 sequence is CASSPPGLAGENEQFF. The CDR3 DNA reads TGTGCCAGCAGCCCTCCGGGACTAGCGGGCGAAAATGAGCAGTTCTTC.